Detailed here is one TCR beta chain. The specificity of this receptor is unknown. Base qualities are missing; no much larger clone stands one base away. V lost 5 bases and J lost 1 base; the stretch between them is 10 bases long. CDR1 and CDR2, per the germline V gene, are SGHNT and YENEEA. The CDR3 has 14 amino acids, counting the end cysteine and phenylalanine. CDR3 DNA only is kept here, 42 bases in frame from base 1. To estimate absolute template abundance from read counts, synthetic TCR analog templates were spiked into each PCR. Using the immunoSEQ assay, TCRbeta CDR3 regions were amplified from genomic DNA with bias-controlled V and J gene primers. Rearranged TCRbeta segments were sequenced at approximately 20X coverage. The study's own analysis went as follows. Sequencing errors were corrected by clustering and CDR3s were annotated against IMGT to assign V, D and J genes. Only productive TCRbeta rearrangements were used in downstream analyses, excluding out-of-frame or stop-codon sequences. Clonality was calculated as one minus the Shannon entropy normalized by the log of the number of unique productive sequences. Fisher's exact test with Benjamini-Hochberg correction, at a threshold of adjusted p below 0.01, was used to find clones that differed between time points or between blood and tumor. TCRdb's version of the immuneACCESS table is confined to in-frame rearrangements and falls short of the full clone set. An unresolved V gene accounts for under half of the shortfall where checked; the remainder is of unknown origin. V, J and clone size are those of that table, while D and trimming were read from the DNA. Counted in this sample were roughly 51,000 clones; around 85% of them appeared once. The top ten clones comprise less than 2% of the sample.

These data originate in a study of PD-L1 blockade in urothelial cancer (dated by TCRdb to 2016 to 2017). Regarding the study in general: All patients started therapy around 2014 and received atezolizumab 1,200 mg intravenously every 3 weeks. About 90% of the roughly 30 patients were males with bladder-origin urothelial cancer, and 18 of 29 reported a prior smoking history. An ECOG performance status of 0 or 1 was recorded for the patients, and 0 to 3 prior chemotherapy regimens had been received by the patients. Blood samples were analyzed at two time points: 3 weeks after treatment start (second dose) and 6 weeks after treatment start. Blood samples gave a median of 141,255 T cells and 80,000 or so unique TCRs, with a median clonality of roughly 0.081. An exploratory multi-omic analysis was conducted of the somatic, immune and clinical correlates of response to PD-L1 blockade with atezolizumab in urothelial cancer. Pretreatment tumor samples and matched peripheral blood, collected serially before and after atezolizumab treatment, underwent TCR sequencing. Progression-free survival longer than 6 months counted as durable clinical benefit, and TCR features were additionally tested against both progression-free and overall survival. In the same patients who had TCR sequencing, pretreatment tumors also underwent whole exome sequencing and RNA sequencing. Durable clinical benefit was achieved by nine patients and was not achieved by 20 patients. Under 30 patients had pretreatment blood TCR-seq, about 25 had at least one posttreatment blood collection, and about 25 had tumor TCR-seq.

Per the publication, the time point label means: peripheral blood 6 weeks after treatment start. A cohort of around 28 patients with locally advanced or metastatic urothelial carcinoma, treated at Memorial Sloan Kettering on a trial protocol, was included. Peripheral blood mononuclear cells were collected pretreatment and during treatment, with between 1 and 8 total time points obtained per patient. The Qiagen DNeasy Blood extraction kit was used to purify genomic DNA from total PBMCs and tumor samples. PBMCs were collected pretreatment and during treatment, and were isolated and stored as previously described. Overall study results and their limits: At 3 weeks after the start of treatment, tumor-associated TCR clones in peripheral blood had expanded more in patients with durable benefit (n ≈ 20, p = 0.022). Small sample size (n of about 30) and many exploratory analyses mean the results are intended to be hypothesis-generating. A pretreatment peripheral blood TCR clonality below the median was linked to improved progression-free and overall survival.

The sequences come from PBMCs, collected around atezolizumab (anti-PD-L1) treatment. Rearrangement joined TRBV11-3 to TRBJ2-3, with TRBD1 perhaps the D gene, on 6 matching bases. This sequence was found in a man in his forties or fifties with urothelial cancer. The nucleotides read TGTGCCAGCAGCCCGCACAGGGGCACAGATACGCAGTATTTT. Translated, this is CASSPHRGTDTQYF.